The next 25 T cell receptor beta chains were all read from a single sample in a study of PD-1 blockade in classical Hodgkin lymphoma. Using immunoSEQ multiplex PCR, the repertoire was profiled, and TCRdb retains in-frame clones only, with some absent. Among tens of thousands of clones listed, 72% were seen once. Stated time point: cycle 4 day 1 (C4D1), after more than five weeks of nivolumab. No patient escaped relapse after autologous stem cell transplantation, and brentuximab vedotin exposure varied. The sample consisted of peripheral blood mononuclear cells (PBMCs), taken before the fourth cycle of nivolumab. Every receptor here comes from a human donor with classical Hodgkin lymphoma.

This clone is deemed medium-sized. The CDR3 is CASTRKGDGHSPLHF. The CDR3 DNA reads as TGTGCCAGTACCCGCAAAGGGGATGGTCATTCACCCCTCCACTTT. This rearrangement joins TRBV19 to TRBJ1-6; tentative D call: TRBD1 (5 bases). CDR3 length equals 15 residues. V shed 7 bases and J shed 8 bases, with 18 bases lying between them. CDR1 is LNHDA and CDR2 is SQIVND in the germline V gene (reference sequence). Full variable domain (rest looked up from reference TRBV19 and TRBJ1-6): DGGITQSPKYLFRKEGQNVTLSCEQNLNHDAMYWYRQDPGQGLRLIYYSQIVNDFQKGDIAEGYSVSREKKESFPLTVTSAQKNPTAFYLCASTRKGDGHSPLHFGNGTRLTVT.

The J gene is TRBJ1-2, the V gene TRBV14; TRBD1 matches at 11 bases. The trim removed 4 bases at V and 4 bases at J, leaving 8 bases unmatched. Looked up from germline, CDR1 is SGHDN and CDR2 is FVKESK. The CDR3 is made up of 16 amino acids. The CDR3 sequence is CASSLRTGGAGYGYTF. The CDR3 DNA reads TGTGCCAGCAGCCTCCGGACAGGGGGCGCCGGCTATGGCTACACCTTC.

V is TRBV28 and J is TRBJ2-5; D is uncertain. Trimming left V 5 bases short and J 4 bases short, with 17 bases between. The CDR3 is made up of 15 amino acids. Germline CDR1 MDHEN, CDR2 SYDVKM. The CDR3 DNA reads TGTGCCAGCAGTGCCCGACGGCTTGGTGGAGAGACCCAGTACTTC. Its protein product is CASSARRLGGETQYF.

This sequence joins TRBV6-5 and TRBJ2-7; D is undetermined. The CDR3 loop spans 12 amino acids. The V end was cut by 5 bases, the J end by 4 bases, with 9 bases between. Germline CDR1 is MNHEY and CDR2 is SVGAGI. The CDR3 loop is CASSPSGYEQYF. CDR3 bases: TGTGCCAGCAGTCCTAGTGGATACGAGCAGTACTTC.

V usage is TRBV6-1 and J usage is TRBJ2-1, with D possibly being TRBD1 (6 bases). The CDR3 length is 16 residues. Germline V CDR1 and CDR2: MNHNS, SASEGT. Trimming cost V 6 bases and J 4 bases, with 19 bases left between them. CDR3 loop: CASRELRRGPYNEQFF. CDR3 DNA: TGTGCCAGCAGGGAACTCCGCAGGGGACCATACAATGAGCAGTTCTTC.

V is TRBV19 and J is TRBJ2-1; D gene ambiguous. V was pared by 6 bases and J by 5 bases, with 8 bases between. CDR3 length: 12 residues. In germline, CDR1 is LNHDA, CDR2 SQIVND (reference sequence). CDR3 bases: TGTGCCAGTAGCCTGTACGACAATGAGCAGTTCTTC. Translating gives CASSLYDNEQFF.

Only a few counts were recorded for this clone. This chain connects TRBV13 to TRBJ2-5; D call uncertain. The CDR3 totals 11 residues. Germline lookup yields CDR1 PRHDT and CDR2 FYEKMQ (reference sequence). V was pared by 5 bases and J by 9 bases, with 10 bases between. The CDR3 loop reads CASSTYGAQYF. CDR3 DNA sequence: TGTGCCAGCAGCACCTATGGGGCCCAGTACTTC. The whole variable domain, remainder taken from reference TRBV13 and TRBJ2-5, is AAGVIQSPRHLIKEKRETATLKCYPIPRHDTVYWYQQGPGQDPQFLISFYEKMQSDKGSIPDRFSAQQFSDYHSELNMSSLELGDSALYFCASSTYGAQYFGPGTRLLVL.

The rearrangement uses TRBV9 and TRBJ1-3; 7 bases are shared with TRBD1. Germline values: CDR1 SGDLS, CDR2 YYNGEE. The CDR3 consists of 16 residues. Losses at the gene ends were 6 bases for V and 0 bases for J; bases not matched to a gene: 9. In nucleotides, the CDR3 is TGTGCCAGCAACTCTCCGGGACAGAACTCTGGAAACACCATATATTTT. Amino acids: CASNSPGQNSGNTIYF.

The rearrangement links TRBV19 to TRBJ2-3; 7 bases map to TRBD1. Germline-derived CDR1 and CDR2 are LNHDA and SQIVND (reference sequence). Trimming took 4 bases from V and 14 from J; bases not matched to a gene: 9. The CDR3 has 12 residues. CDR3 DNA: TGTGCCAGTAGTACACGACAGGGTTGGCCGTATTTT. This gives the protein CASSTRQGWPYF.

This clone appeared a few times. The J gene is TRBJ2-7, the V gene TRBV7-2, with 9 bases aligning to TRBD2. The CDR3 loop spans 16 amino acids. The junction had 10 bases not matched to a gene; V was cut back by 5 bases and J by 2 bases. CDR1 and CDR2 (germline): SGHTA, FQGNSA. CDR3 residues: CASSPNSGSYPYEQYF. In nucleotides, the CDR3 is TGTGCCAGCAGCCCGAATAGCGGGAGTTATCCCTACGAGCAGTACTTC. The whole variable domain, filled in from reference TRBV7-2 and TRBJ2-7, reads GAGVSQSPSNKVTEKGKDVELRCDPISGHTALYWYRQSLGQGLEFLIYFQGNSAPDKSGLPSDRFSAERTGGSVSTLTIQRTQQEDSAVYLCASSPNSGSYPYEQYFGPGTRLTVT.

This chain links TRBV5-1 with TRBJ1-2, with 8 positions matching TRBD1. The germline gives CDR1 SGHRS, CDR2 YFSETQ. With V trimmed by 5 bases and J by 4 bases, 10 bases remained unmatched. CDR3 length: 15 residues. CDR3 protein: CASRPDRGGGYGYTF. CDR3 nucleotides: TGCGCCAGCAGGCCTGACAGGGGAGGGGGCTATGGCTACACCTTC.

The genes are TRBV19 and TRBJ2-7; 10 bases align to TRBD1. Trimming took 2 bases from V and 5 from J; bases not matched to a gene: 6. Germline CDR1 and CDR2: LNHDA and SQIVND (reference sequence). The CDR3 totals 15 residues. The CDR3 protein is CASSILATGGDEQYF. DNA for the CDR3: TGTGCCAGTAGTATACTAGCGACAGGGGGCGACGAGCAGTACTTC.

The CDR3 reads CATSRVGQGYNEQFF. CDR3 DNA: TGTGCCACCAGCAGAGTGGGACAGGGCTACAATGAGCAGTTCTTC. V is TRBV15 and J is TRBJ2-1; 9 positions match TRBD1. V trimming: 1 base; J trimming: 3 bases; junction bases outside the gene matches: 1. Germline values: CDR1 LNHNV, CDR2 YYDKDF (reference sequence). The CDR3 has 15 residues.

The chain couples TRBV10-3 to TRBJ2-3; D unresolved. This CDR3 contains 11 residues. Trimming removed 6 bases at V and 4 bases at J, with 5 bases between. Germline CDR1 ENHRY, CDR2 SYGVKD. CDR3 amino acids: CAIRSSDTQYF. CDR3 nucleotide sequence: TGTGCCATCAGGAGTTCAGATACGCAGTATTTT.

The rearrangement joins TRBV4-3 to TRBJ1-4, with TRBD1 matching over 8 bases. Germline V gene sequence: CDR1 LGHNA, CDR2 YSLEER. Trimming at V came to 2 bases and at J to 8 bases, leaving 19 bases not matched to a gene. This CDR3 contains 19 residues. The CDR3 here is CASSQTGQGGNGGWEKLFF. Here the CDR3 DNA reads TGCGCCAGCAGCCAAACAGGACAGGGCGGAAATGGAGGATGGGAAAAACTGTTTTTT.

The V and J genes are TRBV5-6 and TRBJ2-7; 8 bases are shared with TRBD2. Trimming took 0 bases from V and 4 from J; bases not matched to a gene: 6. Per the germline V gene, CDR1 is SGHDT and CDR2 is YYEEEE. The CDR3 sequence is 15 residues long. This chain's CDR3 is CASSLAGGADYEQYF. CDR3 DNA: TGTGCCAGCAGCTTGGCCGGGGGGGCGGATTACGAGCAGTACTTC.

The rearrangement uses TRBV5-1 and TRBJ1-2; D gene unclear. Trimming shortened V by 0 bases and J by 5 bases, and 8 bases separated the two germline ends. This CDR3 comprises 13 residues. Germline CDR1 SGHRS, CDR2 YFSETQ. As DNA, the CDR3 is TGCGCCAGCAGCTTGGGTCGGGATTATGGCTACACCTTC. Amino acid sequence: CASSLGRDYGYTF.

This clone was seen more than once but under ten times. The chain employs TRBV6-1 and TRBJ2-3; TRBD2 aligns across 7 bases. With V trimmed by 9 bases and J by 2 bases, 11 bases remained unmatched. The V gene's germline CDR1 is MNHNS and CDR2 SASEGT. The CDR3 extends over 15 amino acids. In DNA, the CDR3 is TGTGCCAGTGGTAAAAGGGAGGGCCCCACAGATACGCAGTATTTT. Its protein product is CASGKREGPTDTQYF.

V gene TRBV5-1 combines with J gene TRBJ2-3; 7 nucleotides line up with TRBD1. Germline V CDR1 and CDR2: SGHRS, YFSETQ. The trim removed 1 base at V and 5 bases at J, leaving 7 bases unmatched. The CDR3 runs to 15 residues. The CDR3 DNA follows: TGCGCCAGCAGCTTGCGGGACAGCGCGAAAGATACGCAGTATTTT. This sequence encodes CASSLRDSAKDTQYF.

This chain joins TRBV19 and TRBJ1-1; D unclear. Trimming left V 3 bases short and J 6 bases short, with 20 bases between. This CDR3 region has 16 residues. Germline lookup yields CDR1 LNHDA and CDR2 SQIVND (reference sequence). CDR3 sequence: CASSISGNPLTPEAFF. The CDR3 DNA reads TGTGCCAGTAGTATTTCAGGAAACCCACTTACCCCTGAAGCTTTCTTT.

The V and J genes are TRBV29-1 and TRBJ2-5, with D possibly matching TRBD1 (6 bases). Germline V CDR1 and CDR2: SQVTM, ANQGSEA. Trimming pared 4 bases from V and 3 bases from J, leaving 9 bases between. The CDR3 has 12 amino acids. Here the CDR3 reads CSVGKGEETQYF. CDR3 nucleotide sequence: TGCAGCGTTGGAAAGGGGGAAGAGACCCAGTACTTC.

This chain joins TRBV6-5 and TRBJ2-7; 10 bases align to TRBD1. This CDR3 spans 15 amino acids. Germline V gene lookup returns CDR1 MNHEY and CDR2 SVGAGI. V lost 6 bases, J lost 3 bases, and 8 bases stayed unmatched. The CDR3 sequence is CASRLNRDRGYEQYF. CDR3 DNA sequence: TGTGCCAGCAGGCTAAACCGGGACAGGGGCTACGAGCAGTACTTC.

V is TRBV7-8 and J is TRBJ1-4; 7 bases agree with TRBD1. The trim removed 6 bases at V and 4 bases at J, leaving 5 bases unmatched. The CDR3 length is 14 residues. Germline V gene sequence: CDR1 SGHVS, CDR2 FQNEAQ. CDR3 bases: TGTGCCAGCAGGCGACAGGGTCTTAATGAAAAACTGTTTTTT. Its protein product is CASRRQGLNEKLFF.

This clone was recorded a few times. The CDR3 loop is CASSASNYGGYTF. The CDR3 region has the DNA TGTGCCAGCAGCGCGAGTAACTATGGCGGCTACACCTTC. The chain has TRBV13 and TRBJ1-2; D remains unclear. The CDR3 consists of 13 residues. Germline assignment: CDR1 PRHDT and CDR2 FYEKMQ (reference sequence). V lost 5 bases and J 8 bases, leaving 15 bases between the germline ends.

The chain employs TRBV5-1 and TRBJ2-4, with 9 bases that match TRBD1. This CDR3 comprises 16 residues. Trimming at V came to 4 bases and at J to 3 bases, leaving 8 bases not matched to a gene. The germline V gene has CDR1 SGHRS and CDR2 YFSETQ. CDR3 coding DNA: TGCGCCAGCAGCCGTTCGGACAGGGGAGACAAAAACATTCAGTACTTC. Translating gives CASSRSDRGDKNIQYF.